A single T cell receptor beta chain is shown here with its context. The sample belongs to a study of cytomegalovirus exposure and HLA in healthy donors. CDR1 and CDR2 (germline): MDHEN, SYDVKM. V lost 5 bases, J lost 9 bases, and 9 bases stayed unmatched. There are 13 residues in the CDR3. Researchers ran the PCR with 60 Vbeta and 13 Jbeta primers. This table comes from immunoSEQ multiplex PCR, and its TCRdb copy is limited to in-frame clones, with some not included. There are 150,000 or so clones in the sample; around four fifths occur only once, and around a tenth lies in the top ten. This chain links TRBV28 with TRBJ1-2; 7 nucleotides line up with TRBD1. The sample taken for sequencing was PBMCs. The clonotype was recovered from a man aged 18 to 30 in good health and CMV-seropositive. The CDR3 spells CASSRQGGSSYTF. The CDR3 DNA is TGTGCCAGCAGTAGACAGGGTGGGTCGAGCTACACCTTC.